This entry lists 10 T cell receptor beta chains sequenced from one sample in a study of T cell clonotyping in hematopoietic cell transplantation. The data were produced by immunoSEQ multiplex PCR, yet TCRdb's version contains in-frame clones alone and is incomplete. The repertoire has 5,000 to 6,500 clones, around 80% of them found once; the top ten carry over 35%. The sample consisted of peripheral blood mononuclear cells, taken 180 days after allogeneic stem cell transplant. The receptors here all came from a male patient in his seventies who had an allogeneic stem cell transplant from an unrelated donor, so T cells may come from the graft donor. Some clones in this sample may be carry-over from other donors' samples.

The V and J genes are TRBV4-2 and TRBJ2-1; D is possibly TRBD2 (5 bases). Germline V gene sequence: CDR1 LGHNA, CDR2 YNFKEQ. V lost 4 bases to trimming and J lost 5 bases, with 15 bases between them. The CDR3 spans 15 residues. CDR3 protein: CASSPDPRGHNEQFF. The CDR3 coding sequence is TGTGCCAGCAGCCCAGACCCACGAGGGCACAATGAGCAGTTCTTC.

V and J are TRBV28 and TRBJ2-2; D is perhaps TRBD1 (6 bases). This CDR3 is built from 16 residues. The germline V and J ends were trimmed by 2 bases and 0 bases, with 10 bases remaining between them. CDR1 is MDHEN, CDR2 SYDVKM, per germline. CDR3 amino acids: CASSLVRGPNTGELFF. DNA of the CDR3: TGTGCCAGCAGTTTAGTCAGGGGCCCGAACACCGGGGAGCTGTTTTTT. The variable domain in full, with the rest retrieved from reference TRBV28 and TRBJ2-2, is DVKVTQSSRYLVKRTGEKVFLECVQDMDHENMFWYRQDPGLGLRLIYFSYDVKMKEKGDIPEGYSVSREKKERFSLILESASTNQTSMYLCASSLVRGPNTGELFFGEGSRLTVL.

This chain links TRBV6-1 with TRBJ1-1, with D unresolved. The ends were cut back, 6 bases at V and 0 bases at J, with 8 bases in the middle. CDR1 and CDR2 (germline): MNHNS, SASEGT. The CDR3 runs 13 residues. The DNA for the CDR3 is TGTGCCAGCAGCACTAACATGAACACTGAAGCTTTCTTT. Translated: CASSTNMNTEAFF.

The rearrangement links TRBV18 to TRBJ1-2; 10 bases line up with TRBD1. The V gene end was trimmed by 6 bases and the J gene end by 2 bases; junction bases not matched to a gene: 3. CDR3 length: 14 residues. CDR1 and CDR2 from the germline V gene are KGHSH and LQKENI. CDR3: CASSLTGGNYGYTF. CDR3 DNA: TGTGCCAGCTCGCTGACAGGGGGCAACTATGGCTACACCTTC.

V usage is TRBV5-1 and J usage is TRBJ2-5, with TRBD2 matching 15 bases. V lost 2 bases and J lost 4; bases outside the gene matches: 6. CDR3 length: 17 amino acids. Germline V gene sequence: CDR1 SGHRS, CDR2 YFSETQ. The chain's CDR3 is CASSFGLAGGWGETQYF. Here the CDR3 DNA reads TGCGCCAGCAGCTTCGGACTAGCGGGAGGGTGGGGAGAGACCCAGTACTTC. Using reference TRBV5-1 and TRBJ2-5 for the parts outside the CDR3, the full variable domain is KAGVTQTPRYLIKTRGQQVTLSCSPISGHRSVSWYQQTPGQGLQFLFEYFSETQRNKGNFPGRFSGRQFSNSRSEMNVSTLELGDSALYLCASSFGLAGGWGETQYFGPGTRLLVL.

V gene TRBV5-6 combines with J gene TRBJ2-3, with D tentatively TRBD1 (5 bases). The germline V gene has CDR1 SGHDT and CDR2 YYEEEE. The ends were cut back, 0 bases at V and 2 bases at J, with 13 bases in the middle. The CDR3 totals 16 residues. Here the CDR3 reads CASSLGASGHTDTQYF. DNA of the CDR3: TGTGCCAGCAGCTTGGGGGCTTCAGGGCACACAGATACGCAGTATTTT.

This chain links TRBV5-6 with TRBJ2-2; 7 bases line up with TRBD1. Germline V lookup: CDR1 SGHDT, CDR2 YYEEEE. The CDR3 spans 15 residues. With V trimmed by 0 bases and J by 3 bases, 2 bases remained unmatched. CDR3 residues: CASSLVQGDTGELFF. Here the CDR3 DNA reads TGTGCCAGCAGCTTGGTGCAGGGGGACACCGGGGAGCTGTTTTTT.

The rearrangement joins TRBV9 to TRBJ1-2; D gene uncertain. The CDR3 length is 15 residues. Germline values: CDR1 SGDLS, CDR2 YYNGEE. Trimming stripped 1 base from V and 3 bases from J, with 13 bases between. For the CDR3, the DNA is TGTGCCAGCAGCGTAAGGCCCTCGCAGGACTATGGCTACACCTTC. Its translation: CASSVRPSQDYGYTF.

The genes are TRBV4-1 and TRBJ1-2; no clear D. Germline V gene lookup returns CDR1 MGHRA and CDR2 YSYEKL. This CDR3 has 16 amino acids. V was shortened by 2 bases and J by 2 bases, with 15 bases between the two germline ends. CDR3 nucleotide sequence: TGCGCCAGCAGCCAATTGGTCGGAGGTTCGAACTATGGCTACACCTTC. Protein sequence: CASSQLVGGSNYGYTF.

This chain's CDR3 is CASTVMNTEAFF. The DNA for the CDR3 is TGTGCCAGCACGGTCATGAACACTGAAGCTTTCTTT. The V call is TRBV2, the J call TRBJ1-1; no clear D gene. In germline, CDR1 is SNHLY, CDR2 FYNNEI. Deletions cut 7 bases from V and 0 bases from J, with 6 bases between. The length of the CDR3 is 12 residues.